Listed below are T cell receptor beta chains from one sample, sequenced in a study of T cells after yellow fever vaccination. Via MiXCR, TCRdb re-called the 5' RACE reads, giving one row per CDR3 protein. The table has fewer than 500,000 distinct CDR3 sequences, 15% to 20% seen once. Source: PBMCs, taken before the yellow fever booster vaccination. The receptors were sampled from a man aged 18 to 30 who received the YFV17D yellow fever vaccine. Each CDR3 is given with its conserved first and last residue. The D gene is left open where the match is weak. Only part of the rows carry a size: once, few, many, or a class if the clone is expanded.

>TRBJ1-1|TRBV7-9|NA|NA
TGTGCCAGCAGCTATACCCAGCGAGGGGGCACTGAAGCTTTCTTT
CASSYTQRGGTEAFF
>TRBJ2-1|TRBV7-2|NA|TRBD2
TGTGCCAGCAGCTTAGTCACTAGCGGGGGGAGCGAGCAGTTCTTC
CASSLVTSGGSEQFF
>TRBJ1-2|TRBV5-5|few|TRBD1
TGTGCCAGCAGCTCAACCTCCGGGACAGCGTGGACCTTCTATGGCTACACCTTC
CASSSTSGTAWTFYGYTF
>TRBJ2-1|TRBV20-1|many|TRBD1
TGCAGTGCGAGCCGGGACAGGGGAGCTGAGCAGTTCTTC
CSASRDRGAEQFF
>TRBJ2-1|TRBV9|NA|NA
TGTGCCAGCAGCCTAGGGGCTACAGGGTACAATGAGCAGTTCTTC
CASSLGATGYNEQFF
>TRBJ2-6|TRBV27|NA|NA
TGTGCCAGCAGTTTCGGGAGTGCTGGGGCCAACGTCCTGACTTTC
CASSFGSAGANVLTF
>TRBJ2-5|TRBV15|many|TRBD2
TGTGCCACCAGCAGTCCGGGACTAGGTTTGACCCAGTACTTC
CATSSPGLGLTQYF
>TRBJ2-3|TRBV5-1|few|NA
TGCGCCAGCAGCTCTTCGGTCGGGGATACGCAGTATTTT
CASSSSVGDTQYF
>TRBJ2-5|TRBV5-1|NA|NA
TGCGCCAGCACCGACGTTATACAGGGCGAGGGAGAGACCCAGTACTTC
CASTDVIQGEGETQYF
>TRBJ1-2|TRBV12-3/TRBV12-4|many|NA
TGTGCCAGCGGCCGGGTTGGGATGTTGTACTTC
CASGRVGMLYF
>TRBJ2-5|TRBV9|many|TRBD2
TGTGCCAGCAGCGTAGCGGGGGGGCTGGTTGAGACCCAGTACTTC
CASSVAGGLVETQYF
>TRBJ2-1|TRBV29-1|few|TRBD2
TGCAGCGTTGAAGGACGGCTAGCGGGGGCCTCCTACAATGAGCAGTTCTTC
CSVEGRLAGASYNEQFF
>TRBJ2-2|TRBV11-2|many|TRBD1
TGTGCCAGCAGCAAAACTGGACAGGGGAGCACCGGGGAGCTGTTTTTT
CASSKTGQGSTGELFF
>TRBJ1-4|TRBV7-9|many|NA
TGTGCCAGCAGCTTAAGACAGGCAAATGAAAAACTGTTTTTT
CASSLRQANEKLFF
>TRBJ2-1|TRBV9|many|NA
TGTGCCAGCAGCGTAGTGGTGGGGGGCTCGAATGAGCAGTTCTTC
CASSVVVGGSNEQFF
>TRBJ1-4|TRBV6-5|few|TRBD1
TGTGCCAGCAGTTTCTCGACAGGGGGCATTGAAAAACTGTTTTTT
CASSFSTGGIEKLFF
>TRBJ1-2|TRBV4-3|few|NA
TGCGCCAGCAGCCAAGGGTACTATGGCTACACCTTC
CASSQGYYGYTF
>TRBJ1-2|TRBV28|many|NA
TGTGCCAGCAGGACAGGTCCCTCCTATGGCTACACCTTC
CASRTGPSYGYTF
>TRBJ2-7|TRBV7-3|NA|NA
TGTGCCAGCAGTCTAGCCCCGGGACACATCTACGAGCAGTACTTC
CASSLAPGHIYEQYF
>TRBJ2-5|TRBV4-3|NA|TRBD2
TGCGCCAGCAGCCCCTGGGGGGGGGAGACCCAGTACTTC
CASSPWGGETQYF
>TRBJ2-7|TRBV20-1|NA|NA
TGCAGTGCAGAGGATGTAAAGGGATCCTACGAGCAGTACTTC
CSAEDVKGSYEQYF
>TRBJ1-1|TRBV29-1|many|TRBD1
TGCAGCGCCCCGGGACAGGGAATGAACACTGAAGCTTTCTTT
CSAPGQGMNTEAFF
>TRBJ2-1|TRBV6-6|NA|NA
TGTGCCAGCAGTTACTCGAGGGTATACAATGAGCAGTTCTTC
CASSYSRVYNEQFF
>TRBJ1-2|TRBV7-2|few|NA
TGTGCCAGCAGCCTTGATTCCCGCGGCTACACCTTC
CASSLDSRGYTF
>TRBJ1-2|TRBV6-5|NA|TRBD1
TGTGCCAGCAGTCCCGGGACAGGGCAGAGGCTTGGGGGCTACACCTTC
CASSPGTGQRLGGYTF
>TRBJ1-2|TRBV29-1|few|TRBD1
TGCAGCGGTGCAGGGACAGGGAGTCGCTACACCTTC
CSGAGTGSRYTF
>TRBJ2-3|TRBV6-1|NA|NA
TGTGCCAGCAGTGAAGACGTCAGGGGATCGCAGTATTTT
CASSEDVRGSQYF
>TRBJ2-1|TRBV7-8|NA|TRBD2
TGTGCCAGCAGCCAAGCCGGGACTAGCGTTCCCCGGGGGCAGTTCTTC
CASSQAGTSVPRGQFF
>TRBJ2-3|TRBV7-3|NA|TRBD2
TGTGCCAGCAGCCCCGGTAGTCGGACTAGCGGGGGGGAATGGATGGGCACAGATACGCAGTATTTT
CASSPGSRTSGGEWMGTDTQYF